The next 6 T cell receptor beta chains were all read from a single sample in a study of human T cells and chemical hapten exposure. The time point denotes: patch test 3, about 24 weeks after DPC sensitization. As to treatment: therapeutic diphenylcyclopropenone sensitization with weekly scalp DPC. TCRdb reprocessed the RACE reads with MiXCR, giving one entry per CDR3 protein. The sample yields over 80,000 distinct CDR3 sequences, under 13% seen once. The sample here was whole blood, taken in connection with sensitization to the hapten diphenylcyclopropenone (DPC). These receptors were obtained from a woman in her twenties or thirties with alopecia areata. Some clones in this sample may be carry-over from other donors' samples.

This clonotype has at least ten counts. The rearrangement joins TRBV4-1 to TRBJ1-4, with unresolved D. The CDR3 is 13 residues long. From germline, CDR1 is MGHRA and CDR2 YSYEKL. Trimming removed 4 bases from V and 5 bases from J, with 8 bases in between. Here the CDR3 reads CASSLTLNEKLFF. The CDR3 DNA follows: TGCGCCAGCAGCCTAACGTTAAATGAAAAACTGTTTTTT.

The chain couples TRBV5-1 to TRBJ2-1; tentative D call: TRBD2 (6 bases). CDR1 is SGHRS, CDR2 YFSETQ, per germline. CDR3 length equals 15 residues. The V gene lost 0 bases and the J gene lost 3 bases, with 10 bases spanning the gap. DNA for the CDR3: TGCGCCAGCAGCTTGGCCGGGACTGACTACAATGAGCAGTTCTTC. Protein sequence: CASSLAGTDYNEQFF.

The J gene is TRBJ2-6, the V gene TRBV25-1; D is perhaps TRBD1 (5 bases). Germline V gene data show CDR1 as MGHDK and CDR2 as SYGVNS. V lost 8 bases and J 0 bases, leaving 17 bases between the germline ends. The CDR3 has 17 residues. As DNA, the CDR3 is TGTGCCAGCTCTCTGATTACAGGTCCCTCTGGGGCCAACGTCCTGACTTTC. Encoded protein: CASSLITGPSGANVLTF.

This chain uses TRBV7-2 with TRBJ2-3; D ambiguous. The CDR3 runs to 14 residues. Trimming took 1 base from V and 5 from J, leaving 10 bases between them. Germline V CDR1 and CDR2: SGHTA, FQGNSA. The DNA for the CDR3 is TGTGCCAGCAGCTTAGTGCTAGGCGGAGATACGCAGTATTTT. Protein sequence: CASSLVLGGDTQYF.

There are many counts of this clonotype. V gene TRBV24-1 combines with J gene TRBJ2-1, with a tentative D call TRBD2 (6 bases). Germline V CDR1 and CDR2: KGHDR, SFDVKD. The CDR3 is made up of 14 amino acids. Trimming pared 0 bases from V and 8 bases from J, leaving 10 bases between. Here the CDR3 reads CATSDLGGTDEQFF. The CDR3 nucleotides are TGTGCCACCAGTGATTTGGGGGGGACCGATGAGCAGTTCTTC.

The J gene is TRBJ1-2, the V gene TRBV28; a possible D gene is TRBD1 (5 bases). V dropped 10 bases and J dropped 5 bases, with 14 bases sitting between them. The CDR3 extends over 12 amino acids. Germline V CDR1 and CDR2: MDHEN, SYDVKM. The DNA for the CDR3 is TGTGCCACGAAGACGACAGAGTATGGCTACACCTTC. It codes for CATKTTEYGYTF.